Each of the 18 T cell receptor beta chains below was sequenced from the same sample in a study of control samples from healthy donors and cancer patients. Data came from immunoSEQ multiplex PCR; TCRdb stores just in-frame clones and leaves some out. The repertoire holds fewer than 65,000 clones, with 75% to 90% as singletons. Specimen: blood. These TCRs come from a man in his 70s in good health.

V is TRBV9 and J is TRBJ1-2; no firm D call. The CDR3 covers 15 residues. Trimming removed 0 bases at V and 2 bases at J, with 11 bases between. Germline V gene data show CDR1 as SGDLS and CDR2 as YYNGEE. The chain's CDR3 is CASSVDVAGNYGYTF. In nucleotides, the CDR3 is TGTGCCAGCAGCGTAGACGTAGCAGGAAACTATGGCTACACCTTC.

This chain uses TRBV15 with TRBJ2-1; 11 bases match TRBD2. Germline V CDR1 and CDR2: LNHNV, YYDKDF (reference sequence). Trimming cost V 4 bases and J 6 bases; bases outside gene matches: 14. This CDR3 comprises 18 residues. The CDR3 nucleotides are TGTGCCACCAGCAAAGAGGGATTAGCGGGAGGGATGCGCAATGAGCAGTTCTTC. It yields the protein CATSKEGLAGGMRNEQFF.

This chain links TRBV5-1 with TRBJ2-1; 7 bases match TRBD2. Germline CDR1 reads SGHRS; CDR2 reads YFSETQ. Germline trimming cut 6 bases from V and 0 bases from J; bases unmatched to any gene: 9. The CDR3 has 16 amino acids. The CDR3 DNA reads as TGCGCCAGCAACCCTAGGGCGGGAGCCTCCTACAATGAGCAGTTCTTC. It encodes CASNPRAGASYNEQFF.

The J gene is TRBJ2-7, the V gene TRBV10-1; D call uncertain. The CDR3 runs 13 residues. Germline assignment: CDR1 WNHNN and CDR2 SYGVQD (reference sequence). The V gene lost 5 bases and the J gene lost 2 bases, with 10 bases spanning the gap. The CDR3 region is CASSSQATYEQYF. CDR3 in DNA: TGCGCCAGCAGTTCACAAGCTACCTACGAGCAGTACTTC.

This chain links TRBV5-1 with TRBJ1-4; D is ambiguous. From germline, CDR1 is SGHRS and CDR2 YFSETQ. Trimming removed 0 bases from V and 7 bases from J, with 10 bases in between. The CDR3 has 14 amino acids. The CDR3 DNA is TGCGCCAGCAGCTTGGCCAACCCGACTGAAAAACTGTTTTTT. This codes for CASSLANPTEKLFF.

This clone was found a few times. J is TRBJ2-7 and V is TRBV6-6, with 7 nucleotides matching TRBD1. V was clipped by 2 bases and J by 1 base; unmatched bases: 2. CDR1 is MNHNY and CDR2 is SVGAGI in the germline V gene (reference sequence). The CDR3 is 14 amino acids. CDR3 nucleotide sequence: TGTGCCAGCAGTTACGGGACAGAATCCTACGAGCAGTACTTC. Translation gives CASSYGTESYEQYF.

This chain joins TRBV7-9 and TRBJ1-4; D is unresolved. The CDR3 has 17 residues. Trimming pared 3 bases from V and 0 bases from J, leaving 14 bases between. CDR1 SEHNR and CDR2 FQNEAQ come from the germline V gene (reference sequence). The CDR3 spells CASSFGQSGATNEKLFF. CDR3 in DNA: TGTGCCAGCAGCTTTGGGCAGAGTGGTGCAACTAATGAAAAACTGTTTTTT.

The chain carries TRBV7-2 and TRBJ2-7, with TRBD2 identical over 10 bases. This CDR3 is 15 amino acids long. CDR1 and CDR2 (germline): SGHTA, FQGNSA. The V segment lost 4 bases and the J segment 0 bases; nucleotides outside the gene matches: 3. CDR3 bases: TGTGCCAGCAGCTCTACTAGCGGGGTCTCCTACGAGCAGTACTTC. Its protein is CASSSTSGVSYEQYF.

The chain recombines TRBV12-3 or TRBV12-4 with TRBJ1-4; D unclear. Trimming cost V 3 bases and J 13 bases, with 9 bases left between them. The CDR3 has 11 residues. In nucleotides, the CDR3 is TGTGCCAGCAGTTTTGGGGAGGCACTGTTTTTT. This translates into CASSFGEALFF.

This rearrangement joins TRBV28 to TRBJ2-3; tentatively, D is TRBD2 (5 bases). V was cut by 6 bases and J by 1 base, with 17 bases left in between. Germline V gene data show CDR1 as MDHEN and CDR2 as SYDVKM. The CDR3 extends over 16 amino acids. CDR3 sequence: CASSAGMGPGTDTQYF. The CDR3 nucleotides read TGTGCCAGCAGCGCGGGCATGGGTCCTGGCACAGATACGCAGTATTTT. The full variable domain, its missing parts supplied by reference TRBV28 and TRBJ2-3, is DVKVTQSSRYLVKRTGEKVFLECVQDMDHENMFWYRQDPGLGLRLIYFSYDVKMKEKGDIPEGYSVSREKKERFSLILESASTNQTSMYLCASSAGMGPGTDTQYFGPGTRLTVL.

The chain carries TRBV2 and TRBJ2-3; D unclear. With 5 bases removed from V and 2 bases from J, the gap between germline ends came to 14 bases. Germline V gives CDR1 SNHLY, CDR2 FYNNEI. This CDR3 is 15 amino acids long. CDR3 nucleotides: TGTGCCAGCAGTCTCGACACTTTGATCACAGATACGCAGTATTTT. Translating it yields CASSLDTLITDTQYF.

A single count supports this clone. The chain employs TRBV11-1 and TRBJ1-1; D is perhaps TRBD1 (6 bases). Per germline, CDR1 SGHAT and CDR2 FQDESV (reference sequence). V was shortened by 2 bases and J by 7 bases, with 14 bases between the two germline ends. This CDR3 has 14 residues. CDR3 loop: CASSLSRGSIEAFF. CDR3 coding DNA: TGTGCCAGCAGCTTATCCAGGGGAAGCATTGAAGCTTTCTTT. Looking up the rest from reference TRBV11-1 and TRBJ1-1 gives the full variable domain: EAEVAQSPRYKITEKSQAVAFWCDPISGHATLYWYRQILGQGPELLVQFQDESVVDDSQLPKDRFSAERLKGVDSTLKIQPAELGDSAMYLCASSLSRGSIEAFFGQGTRLTVV.

V and J are TRBV11-3 and TRBJ1-2; D remains unclear. The germline CDR1 and CDR2 sequences are SGHNT and YENEEA. This CDR3 spans 12 amino acids. V lost 1 base and J 7 bases, leaving 7 bases between the germline ends. The CDR3 DNA is TGTGCCAGCAGCTTAGCGAGGGCTGGCTACACCTTC. As protein: CASSLARAGYTF.

The gene calls are TRBV20-1 and TRBJ1-1; unclear D gene. There are 11 residues in the CDR3. Trimming took 6 bases from V and 6 from J, leaving 11 bases between them. Germline V gene sequence: CDR1 DFQATT, CDR2 SNEGSKA (reference sequence). CDR3 nucleotide sequence: TGCAGTGCCCCGGGGTGGCCTGAAGCTTTCTTT. Translation gives CSAPGWPEAFF.

This chain uses TRBV28 with TRBJ1-2; TRBD1 aligns across 10 bases. Germline V gene sequence: CDR1 MDHEN, CDR2 SYDVKM. V gave up 6 bases and J gave up 7 bases; unmatched junction bases: 11. CDR3 length: 15 residues. The CDR3 is CASSDRGRLLFGYTF. In DNA, the CDR3 is TGTGCCAGCAGCGACAGGGGGCGGCTGCTATTTGGCTACACCTTC.

In its sample, this clone was seen once. J is TRBJ2-7 and V is TRBV19, with 9 positions matching TRBD1. V lost 5 bases to trimming and J lost 5 bases; unmatched junction nucleotides: 7. Per germline, CDR1 LNHDA and CDR2 SQIVND (reference sequence). The CDR3 totals 14 residues. CDR3 amino acids: CASSFGQGLNEQYF. The CDR3 DNA is TGTGCCAGTAGTTTTGGACAGGGGCTGAACGAGCAGTACTTC.

This chain links TRBV5-1 with TRBJ2-1, with a tentative D call TRBD1 (5 bases). The V and J ends lost 4 bases and 4 bases respectively, with 24 bases between them. CDR1 is SGHRS, CDR2 YFSETQ, per germline. This CDR3 has 18 amino acids. The CDR3 sequence is CASSPGSLGLLEYNEQFF. The CDR3 DNA follows: TGCGCCAGCAGCCCCGGAAGTCTGGGGCTTCTGGAATACAATGAGCAGTTCTTC.

V usage is TRBV15 and J usage is TRBJ1-5; maybe TRBD1 (5 bases). Germline loops: CDR1 LNHNV, CDR2 YYDKDF (reference sequence). The V end lost 5 bases, the J end lost 6 bases, and 14 bases lay between the germline ends. This CDR3 is 14 amino acids long. The DNA of the CDR3 is TGTGCCACCAGCCGGGGGGGGTTCCCTCAGCCCCAGCATTTT. Amino acids: CATSRGGFPQPQHF.